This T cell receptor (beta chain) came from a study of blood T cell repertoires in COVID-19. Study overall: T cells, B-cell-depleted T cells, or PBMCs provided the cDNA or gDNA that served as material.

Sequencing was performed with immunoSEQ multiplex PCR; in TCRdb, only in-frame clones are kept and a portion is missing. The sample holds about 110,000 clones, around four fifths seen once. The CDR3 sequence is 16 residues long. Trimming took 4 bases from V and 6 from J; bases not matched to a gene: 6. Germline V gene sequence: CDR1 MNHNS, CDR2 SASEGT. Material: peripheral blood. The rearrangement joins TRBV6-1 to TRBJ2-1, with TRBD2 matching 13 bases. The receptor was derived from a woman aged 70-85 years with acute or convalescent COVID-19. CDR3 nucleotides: TGTGCCAGCAGTGCGCTACTAGCGGGGGGGCTCAATGAGCAGTTCTTC. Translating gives CASSALLAGGLNEQFF.